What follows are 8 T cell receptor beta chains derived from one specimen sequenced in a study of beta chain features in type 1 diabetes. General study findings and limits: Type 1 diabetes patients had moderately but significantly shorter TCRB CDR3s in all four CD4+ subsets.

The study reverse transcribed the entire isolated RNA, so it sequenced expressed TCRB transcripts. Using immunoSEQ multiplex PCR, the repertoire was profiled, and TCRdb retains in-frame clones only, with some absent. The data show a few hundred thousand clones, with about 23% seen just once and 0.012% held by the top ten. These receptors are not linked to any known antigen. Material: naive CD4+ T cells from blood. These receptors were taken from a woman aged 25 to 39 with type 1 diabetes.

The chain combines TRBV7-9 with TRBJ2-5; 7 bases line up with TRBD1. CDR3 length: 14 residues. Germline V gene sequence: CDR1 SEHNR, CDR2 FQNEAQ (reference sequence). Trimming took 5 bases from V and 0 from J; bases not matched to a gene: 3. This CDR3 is CASSPTGNQETQYF. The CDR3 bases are TGTGCCAGCAGCCCGACAGGGAACCAAGAGACCCAGTACTTC.

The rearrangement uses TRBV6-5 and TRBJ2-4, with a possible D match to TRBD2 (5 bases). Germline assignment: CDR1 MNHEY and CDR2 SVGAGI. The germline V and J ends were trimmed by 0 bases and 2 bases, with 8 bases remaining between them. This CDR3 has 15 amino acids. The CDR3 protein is CASSYSPGTKNIQYF. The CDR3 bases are TGTGCCAGCAGTTACTCCCCCGGGACCAAAAACATTCAGTACTTC.

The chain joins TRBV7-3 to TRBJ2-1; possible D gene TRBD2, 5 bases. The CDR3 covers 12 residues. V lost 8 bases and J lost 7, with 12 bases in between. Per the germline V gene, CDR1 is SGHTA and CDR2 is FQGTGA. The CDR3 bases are TGTGCCAGCGGACGGTGGGAGAATGAGCAGTTCTTC. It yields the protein CASGRWENEQFF.

CDR3 DNA sequence: TGTGCCAGCAGCCGGACCCAGGGTCAACAAGAGACCCAGTACTTC. It yields the protein CASSRTQGQQETQYF. The rearrangement uses TRBV11-2 and TRBJ2-5; D perhaps matches TRBD1 (5 bases). V lost 5 bases and J lost 2, with 15 bases in between. Germline V CDR1 and CDR2: SGHAT, FQNNGV. The CDR3 length is 15 residues.

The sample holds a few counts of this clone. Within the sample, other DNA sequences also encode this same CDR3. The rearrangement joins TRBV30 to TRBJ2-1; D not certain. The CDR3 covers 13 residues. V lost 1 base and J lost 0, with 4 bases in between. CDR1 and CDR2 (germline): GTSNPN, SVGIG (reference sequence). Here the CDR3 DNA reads TGTGCCTGGAGTGGAGACTCCTACAATGAGCAGTTCTTC. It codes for CAWSGDSYNEQFF.

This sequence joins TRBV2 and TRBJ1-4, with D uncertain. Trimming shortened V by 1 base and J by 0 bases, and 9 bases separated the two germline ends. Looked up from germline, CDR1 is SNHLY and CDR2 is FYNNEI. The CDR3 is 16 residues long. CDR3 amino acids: CASSEDSLSTNEKLFF. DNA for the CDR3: TGTGCCAGCAGTGAAGACTCCCTATCAACTAATGAAAAACTGTTTTTT.

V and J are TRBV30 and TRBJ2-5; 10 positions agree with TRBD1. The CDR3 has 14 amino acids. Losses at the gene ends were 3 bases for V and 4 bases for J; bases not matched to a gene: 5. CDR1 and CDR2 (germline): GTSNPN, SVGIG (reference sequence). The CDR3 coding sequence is TGTGCCTGGAGAAAGACAGGGGGCCCAGAGACCCAGTACTTC. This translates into CAWRKTGGPETQYF.

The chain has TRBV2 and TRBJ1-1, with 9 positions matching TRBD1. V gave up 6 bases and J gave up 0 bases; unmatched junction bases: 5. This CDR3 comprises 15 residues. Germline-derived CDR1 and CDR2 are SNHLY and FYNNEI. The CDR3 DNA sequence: TGTGCCAGCAGATCCCGGACAGGGGTGAACACTGAAGCTTTCTTT. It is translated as CASRSRTGVNTEAFF.